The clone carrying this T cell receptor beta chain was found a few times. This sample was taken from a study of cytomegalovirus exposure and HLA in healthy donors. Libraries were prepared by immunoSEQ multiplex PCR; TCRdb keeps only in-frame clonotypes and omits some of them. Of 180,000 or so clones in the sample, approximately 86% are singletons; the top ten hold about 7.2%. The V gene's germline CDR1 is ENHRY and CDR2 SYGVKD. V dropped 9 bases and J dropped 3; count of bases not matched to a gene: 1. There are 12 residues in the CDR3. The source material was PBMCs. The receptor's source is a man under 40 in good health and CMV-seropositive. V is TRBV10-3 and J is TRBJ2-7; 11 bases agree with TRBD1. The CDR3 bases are TGTGCCATGGGACAGGGGGACTACGAGCAGTACTTC. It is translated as CAMGQGDYEQYF.